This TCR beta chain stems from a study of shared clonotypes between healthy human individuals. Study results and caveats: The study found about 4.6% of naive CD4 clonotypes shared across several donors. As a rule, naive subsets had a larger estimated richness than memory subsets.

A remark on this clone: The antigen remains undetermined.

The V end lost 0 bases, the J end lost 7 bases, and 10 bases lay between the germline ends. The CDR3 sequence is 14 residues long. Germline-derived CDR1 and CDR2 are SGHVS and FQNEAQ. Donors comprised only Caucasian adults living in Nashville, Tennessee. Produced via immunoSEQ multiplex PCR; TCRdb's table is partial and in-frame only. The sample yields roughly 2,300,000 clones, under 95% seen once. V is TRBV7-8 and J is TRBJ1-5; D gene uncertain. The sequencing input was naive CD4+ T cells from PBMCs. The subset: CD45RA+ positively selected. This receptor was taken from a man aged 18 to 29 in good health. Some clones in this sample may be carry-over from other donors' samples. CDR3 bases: TGTGCCAGCAGCTTAGCTGTGGGAGGACAGCCCCAGCATTTT. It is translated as CASSLAVGGQPQHF.